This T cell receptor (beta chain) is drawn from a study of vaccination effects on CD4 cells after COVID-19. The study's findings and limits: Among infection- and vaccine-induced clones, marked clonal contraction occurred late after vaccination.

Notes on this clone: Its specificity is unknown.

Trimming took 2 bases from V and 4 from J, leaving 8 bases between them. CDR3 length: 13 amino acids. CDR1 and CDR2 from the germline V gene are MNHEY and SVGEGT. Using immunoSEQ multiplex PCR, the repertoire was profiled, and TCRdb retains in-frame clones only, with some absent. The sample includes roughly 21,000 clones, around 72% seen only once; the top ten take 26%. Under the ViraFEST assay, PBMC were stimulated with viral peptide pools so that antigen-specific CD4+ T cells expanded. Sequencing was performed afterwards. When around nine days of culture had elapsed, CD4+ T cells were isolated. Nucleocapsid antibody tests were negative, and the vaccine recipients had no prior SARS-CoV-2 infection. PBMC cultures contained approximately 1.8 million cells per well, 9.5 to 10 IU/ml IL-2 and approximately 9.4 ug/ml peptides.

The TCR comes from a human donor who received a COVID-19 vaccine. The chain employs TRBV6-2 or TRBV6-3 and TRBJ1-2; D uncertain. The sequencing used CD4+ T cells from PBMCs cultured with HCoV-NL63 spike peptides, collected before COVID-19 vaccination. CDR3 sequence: CASSYRLPYGYTF. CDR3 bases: TGTGCCAGCAGTTACCGACTACCCTATGGCTACACCTTC.